The next 20 T cell receptor beta chains were all read from a single sample in a study of T cell changes during pregnancy in multiple sclerosis. Here immunoSEQ multiplex PCR was the method, and the copy in TCRdb shows in-frame clones only, minus some. The table includes fewer than 50,000 clones, less than 90% detected once. The specimen was CD4+ T cells from peripheral blood mononuclear cells, collected in the first trimester of pregnancy. These receptor sequences come from a female donor with multiple sclerosis, enrolled in a pregnancy study.

The chain couples TRBV11-3 to TRBJ2-1, with 8 nucleotides matching TRBD2. CDR3 length equals 15 residues. Germline assignment: CDR1 SGHNT and CDR2 YENEEA. With V trimmed by 0 bases and J by 8 bases, 6 bases remained unmatched. The CDR3 protein is CASSLDRSSGYEQFF. The DNA of the CDR3 is TGTGCCAGCAGCTTAGATAGGTCTAGCGGGTATGAGCAGTTCTTC.

This clone has a handful of counts. The chain uses TRBV27 and TRBJ2-7, with TRBD1 matching over 7 bases. V shed 11 bases, J shed 4 bases, and the junction held 11 bases outside the gene matches. The germline CDR1 and CDR2 sequences are MNHEY and SMNVEV (reference sequence). The CDR3 runs to 13 residues. The CDR3 reads CAPRGTEYYEQYF. In DNA form, the CDR3 reads TGTGCCCCCCGAGGGACAGAGTATTACGAGCAGTACTTC.

The chain recombines TRBV30 with TRBJ1-1; D not certain. The CDR3 runs 10 residues. CDR1 is GTSNPN and CDR2 is SVGIG in the germline V gene (reference sequence). V was shortened by 2 bases and J by 12 bases, with 10 bases between the two germline ends. The CDR3 sequence is CAWSYPTTFF. CDR3 DNA: TGTGCCTGGAGTTACCCCACTACTTTCTTT.

This clone turned up a few times. The V gene is TRBV5-1, the J gene TRBJ1-1, with D possibly being TRBD1 (5 bases). This CDR3 region has 13 residues. In germline, CDR1 is SGHRS, CDR2 YFSETQ. V lost 4 bases and J 1 base, leaving 8 bases between the germline ends. CDR3 DNA: TGCGCCAGCAGCCGGGGGACGAACACTGAAGCTTTCTTT. Protein: CASSRGTNTEAFF.

This chain connects TRBV2 to TRBJ1-3, with D perhaps TRBD1 (5 bases). The V gene's germline CDR1 is SNHLY and CDR2 FYNNEI. Trimming cost V 5 bases and J 14 bases, with 13 bases left between them. The CDR3 has 11 residues. The CDR3 spells CASSRQISVYF. DNA for the CDR3: TGTGCCAGCAGTCGACAGATTTCCGTATATTTT.

This clone was found a few times. The V gene is TRBV2, the J gene TRBJ2-1; the match to TRBD1 covers 7 bases. J was trimmed by 5 bases and V by 6 bases; bases with no gene match: 16. The CDR3 length is 17 residues. Germline CDR1 is SNHLY and CDR2 is FYNNEI. CDR3 loop: CASSKHRGLGTNNEQFF. The CDR3 DNA reads TGTGCCAGCAGCAAACACAGGGGTTTGGGGACGAACAATGAGCAGTTCTTC.

This rearrangement joins TRBV5-1 to TRBJ2-7, with a tentative D call TRBD1 (6 bases). The V end was cut by 1 base, the J end by 7 bases, with 18 bases between. There are 15 residues in the CDR3. CDR1 SGHRS and CDR2 YFSETQ come from the germline V gene. This chain's CDR3 is CASSLRSQGYGEQYF. CDR3 nucleotide sequence: TGCGCCAGCAGCTTGCGGTCCCAGGGGTACGGAGAGCAGTACTTC.

The J gene is TRBJ1-2, the V gene TRBV19, with 8 bases matching TRBD1. CDR3 size: 15 residues. CDR1 is LNHDA and CDR2 is SQIVND in the germline V gene (reference sequence). Trimming at V came to 3 bases and at J to 5 bases, leaving 8 bases not matched to a gene. The CDR3 protein is CASSIEGTGEYGYTF. Written as DNA, the CDR3 is TGTGCCAGTAGTATCGAAGGGACAGGAGAGTATGGCTACACCTTC.

V gene TRBV30 combines with J gene TRBJ2-7, with TRBD1 matching over 9 bases. The V gene end was trimmed by 4 bases and the J gene end by 2 bases; junction bases not matched to a gene: 3. From germline, CDR1 is GTSNPN and CDR2 SVGIG (reference sequence). This CDR3 comprises 13 residues. The CDR3 sequence is CAWTTGGTYEQYF. CDR3 DNA sequence: TGTGCCTGGACGACAGGGGGTACCTACGAGCAGTACTTC.

This sequence joins TRBV28 and TRBJ2-1, with D tentatively TRBD2 (5 bases). Trimming left V 3 bases short and J 0 bases short, with 18 bases between. The CDR3 loop spans 18 amino acids. Germline V gives CDR1 MDHEN, CDR2 SYDVKM. The CDR3 here is CASSLVEDRDSSYNEQFF. As DNA, the CDR3 is TGTGCCAGCAGTTTGGTCGAAGACCGGGATAGCTCCTACAATGAGCAGTTCTTC. Using reference TRBV28 and TRBJ2-1 for the parts outside the CDR3, the full variable domain is DVKVTQSSRYLVKRTGEKVFLECVQDMDHENMFWYRQDPGLGLRLIYFSYDVKMKEKGDIPEGYSVSREKKERFSLILESASTNQTSMYLCASSLVEDRDSSYNEQFFGPGTRLTVL.

The chain joins TRBV19 to TRBJ2-3; 10 nucleotides match TRBD2. The CDR3 length is 16 residues. Germline CDR1 and CDR2: LNHDA and SQIVND (reference sequence). Germline trimming cut 6 bases from V and 1 base from J; bases unmatched to any gene: 7. CDR3 DNA sequence: TGTGCCAGTAGCCGACTAGCGGGTCTAGGCACAGATACGCAGTATTTT. Translating gives CASSRLAGLGTDTQYF.

The chain couples TRBV30 to TRBJ1-1; the D gene is possibly TRBD1 (5 bases). Per germline, CDR1 GTSNPN and CDR2 SVGIG (reference sequence). The CDR3 covers 13 residues. Trimming stripped 3 bases from V and 0 bases from J, with 8 bases between. The CDR3: CAWRTVVNTEAFF. CDR3 bases: TGTGCCTGGAGGACAGTAGTGAACACTGAAGCTTTCTTT.

This chain uses TRBV7-2 with TRBJ2-2; TRBD2 matches at 11 bases. Trimming at V came to 5 bases and at J to 7 bases, leaving 6 bases not matched to a gene. CDR3 length equals 15 residues. Germline CDR1 is SGHTA and CDR2 is FQGNSA. The CDR3 is CASSLTSGKVGELFF. The CDR3 region has the DNA TGTGCCAGCAGCCTGACTAGCGGGAAGGTCGGGGAGCTGTTTTTT.

V gene TRBV7-9 combines with J gene TRBJ2-4, with D tentatively TRBD1 (6 bases). V lost 1 base and J 0 bases, leaving 16 bases between the germline ends. CDR3 size: 18 residues. Looked up from germline, CDR1 is SEHNR and CDR2 is FQNEAQ (reference sequence). DNA of the CDR3: TGTGCCAGCAGCTTAGAGGGTCGGACAGCCTTAGCCAAAAACATTCAGTACTTC. Translation: CASSLEGRTALAKNIQYF.

V is TRBV30 and J is TRBJ2-7; no reliable D call. Trimming left V 2 bases short and J 1 base short, with 12 bases between. The germline V gene encodes CDR1 GTSNPN and CDR2 SVGIG (reference sequence). The CDR3 loop spans 14 amino acids. CDR3 DNA sequence: TGTGCCTGGAGTTCCCGCTCTCTATCCTACGAGCAGTACTTC. Translation: CAWSSRSLSYEQYF.

This clone came up once. The chain combines TRBV27 with TRBJ1-2; the D is unclear. Germline CDR1 reads MNHEY; CDR2 reads SMNVEV (reference sequence). The CDR3 spans 15 residues. The germline V and J ends were trimmed by 4 bases and 2 bases, with 14 bases remaining between them. In DNA form, the CDR3 reads TGTGCCAGCAGTTATACTGCTACAGTGAACTATGGCTACACCTTC. Translating it yields CASSYTATVNYGYTF.

The chain carries TRBV5-4 and TRBJ1-4, with 8 bases that match TRBD1. There are 14 residues in the CDR3. Looked up from germline, CDR1 is SGHNT and CDR2 is YYREEE (reference sequence). V shed 4 bases, J shed 8 bases, and the junction held 7 bases outside the gene matches. CDR3 sequence (DNA): TGTGCCAGCAGCGCCGGACAGGGTAGGGAAAAACTGTTTTTT. The encoded protein is CASSAGQGREKLFF.

The J gene is TRBJ1-4, the V gene TRBV21-1; the table's D call, TRBD1, has no DNA check behind it. TRBV21-1 is reported as a pseudogene. The CDR3 is 19 residues long. CDR3 bases: TGTGCCAGCAGCCCAGCAGGACAGGGCTTCTATGCAACTAATGAAAAACTGTTTTTT. Protein: CASSPAGQGFYATNEKLFF.

The chain couples TRBV10-3 to TRBJ1-2; tentative D call: TRBD1 (6 bases). CDR3 length: 14 amino acids. Germline V gene sequence: CDR1 ENHRY, CDR2 SYGVKD. V was pared by 3 bases and J by 4 bases, with 12 bases between. Here the CDR3 reads CAISDGTQFYGYTF. DNA of the CDR3: TGTGCCATCAGTGACGGGACACAATTCTATGGCTACACCTTC.

The chain has TRBV28 and TRBJ2-5; TRBD2 might be the D (7 bases). CDR3 length equals 13 residues. The V and J ends lost 6 bases and 3 bases respectively, with 11 bases between them. In germline, CDR1 is MDHEN, CDR2 SYDVKM. This CDR3 is CASSEGGEETQYF. The CDR3 DNA is TGTGCCAGCAGCGAGGGGGGGGAAGAGACCCAGTACTTC.